Presented here are 19 T cell receptor beta chains from one specimen sequenced in a study of T cell responses to AZD1222 COVID-19 vaccine (dated by TCRdb to 2020 to 2023). The time point label of this sample denotes: baseline before first vaccination. The library relied on the immunoSEQ multiplex PCR assay. TCRdb carries this immuneACCESS record with in-frame sequences only. Its versions omit some clonotypes, under half of them owing to an unresolved V gene in the studies checked, with the rest unexplained. This sample holds 95,000 to 150,000 clones; roughly 87% were observed only once. The leading ten clones occupy approximately 10% of the sample. The sequences come from peripheral blood, collected on day 0 of AZD1222 vaccination. These receptors all stem from an adult in good health.

For the CDR3, the DNA is TGTGCCAGTAGCCGGACCGGGACAGCGAACACTGAAGCTTTCTTT. Its translation is CASSRTGTANTEAFF. The chain combines TRBV19 with TRBJ1-1; TRBD1 aligns across 7 bases. This CDR3 spans 15 amino acids. V lost 6 bases to trimming and J lost 1 base; unmatched junction nucleotides: 8. Germline CDR1 is LNHDA and CDR2 is SQIVND (reference sequence).

This chain connects TRBV2 to TRBJ2-5; 8 nucleotides agree with TRBD2. The V segment lost 3 bases and the J segment 5 bases; nucleotides outside the gene matches: 5. Germline V CDR1 and CDR2: SNHLY, FYNNEI. CDR3 length: 14 amino acids. This CDR3 reads CASSDAGGWETQYF. Here the CDR3 DNA reads TGTGCCAGCAGTGATGCGGGGGGTTGGGAGACCCAGTACTTC.

The chain is built from TRBV9 and TRBJ2-7; TRBD1 might be the D (6 bases). This CDR3 contains 16 residues. The germline gives CDR1 SGDLS, CDR2 YYNGEE. V lost 2 bases to trimming and J lost 1 base, with 16 bases between them. CDR3 coding DNA: TGTGCCAGCAGCGTCGGAACAGGGCAAGGGTCCTACGAGCAGTACTTC. Encoded protein: CASSVGTGQGSYEQYF. The whole variable domain, filled in from reference TRBV9 and TRBJ2-7, reads DSGVTQTPKHLITATGQRVTLRCSPRSGDLSVYWYQQSLDQGLQFLIQYYNGEERAKGNILERFSAQQFPDLHSELNLSSLELGDSALYFCASSVGTGQGSYEQYFGPGTRLTVT.

Note on this clone: Germline and junction disagree at one end, which may indicate a read error. This rearrangement joins TRBV9 to TRBJ1-2; 7 bases line up with TRBD1. CDR1 SGDLS and CDR2 YYNGEE come from the germline V gene. The CDR3 length is 14 residues. The CDR3 DNA follows: TGTGCCAGCAGCGCTCACAGGGGTGGGCACGGGATGGATTTC. Amino acids: CASSAHRGGHGMDF.

This chain links TRBV19 with TRBJ2-2; D call uncertain. CDR3 size: 15 residues. Per the germline V gene, CDR1 is LNHDA and CDR2 is SQIVND (reference sequence). The V gene lost 6 bases and the J gene lost 3 bases, with 14 bases spanning the gap. The CDR3 here is CASRDGSKDTGELFF. CDR3 coding DNA: TGTGCCAGTAGAGACGGGTCGAAGGACACCGGGGAGCTGTTTTTT. Filled out from reference TRBV19 and TRBJ2-2, the complete variable domain reads DGGITQSPKYLFRKEGQNVTLSCEQNLNHDAMYWYRQDPGQGLRLIYYSQIVNDFQKGDIAEGYSVSREKKESFPLTVTSAQKNPTAFYLCASRDGSKDTGELFFGEGSRLTVL.

This clone was observed a single time. CDR3 residues: CASSGDSTDTQYF. Here the CDR3 DNA reads TGCGCCAGCAGTGGGGACAGCACAGATACGCAGTATTTT. The rearrangement links TRBV10-1 to TRBJ2-3, with D tentatively TRBD1 or TRBD2 (5 bases each). This CDR3 contains 13 residues. The V end was cut by 4 bases, the J end by 0 bases, with 5 bases between. Germline V CDR1 and CDR2: WNHNN, SYGVQD (reference sequence).

The V and J genes are TRBV6-6 and TRBJ1-6, with 10 bases matching TRBD1. The junction had 20 bases not matched to a gene; V was cut back by 5 bases and J by 4 bases. The germline CDR1 and CDR2 sequences are MNHNY and SVGAGI (reference sequence). The CDR3 consists of 21 residues. The CDR3 loop is CASSPGTGDAGITQYNSPLHF. The CDR3, as DNA: TGTGCCAGCAGTCCGGGGACAGGGGACGCGGGTATAACCCAATATAATTCACCCCTCCACTTT.

The V gene is TRBV28, the J gene TRBJ2-7, with D possibly being TRBD2 (6 bases). Per germline, CDR1 MDHEN and CDR2 SYDVKM. V was pared by 10 bases and J by 6 bases, with 19 bases between. There are 13 residues in the CDR3. CDR3 DNA: TGTGCCACCTCCCCCCTGGGGGGTGGCGAGCAGTACTTC. Translation gives CATSPLGGGEQYF.

This sequence joins TRBV6-5 and TRBJ2-5, with unresolved D. V gave up 0 bases and J gave up 2 bases, with 13 bases separating them. CDR3 length: 16 residues. The germline V gene has CDR1 MNHEY and CDR2 SVGAGI. As DNA, the CDR3 is TGTGCCAGCAGTTACTCTCTCGGACCCTGGCAAGAGACCCAGTACTTC. Translating it yields CASSYSLGPWQETQYF.

The chain combines TRBV20-1 with TRBJ2-1; D might be TRBD1 or TRBD2, each matching 5 bases. The CDR3 contains 16 residues. Trimming took off 3 bases at V and 0 bases at J, with 15 bases between the two ends. The germline CDR1 and CDR2 sequences are DFQATT and SNEGSKA (reference sequence). This chain's CDR3 is CSASTPWGTSYNEQFF. CDR3 DNA: TGCAGTGCTAGTACCCCGTGGGGGACCTCCTACAATGAGCAGTTCTTC.

V usage is TRBV11-2 and J usage is TRBJ2-7, with D possibly TRBD2 on 6 matching bases. CDR1 is SGHAT and CDR2 is FQNNGV in the germline V gene. Between the trimmed V and J ends, which lost 1 base and 5 bases, there was a span of 12 bases. The CDR3 runs 14 residues. CDR3 sequence (DNA): TGTGCCAGCAGCTTAGCTTGGGGGAGGAACGAGCAGTACTTC. It is translated as CASSLAWGRNEQYF.

The chain links TRBV11-3 to TRBJ2-5, with TRBD2 matching over 13 bases. Looked up from germline, CDR1 is SGHNT and CDR2 is YENEEA. V shed 4 bases and J 5 bases; nucleotides not matched to a gene: 10. The CDR3 covers 17 residues. The CDR3 here is CASSSGLAGDVRETQYF. CDR3 nucleotide sequence: TGTGCCAGCAGCTCCGGACTAGCGGGAGATGTGAGGGAGACCCAGTACTTC.

The rearrangement joins TRBV30 to TRBJ2-5; 7 bases are shared with TRBD2. Trimming at V came to 5 bases and at J to 5 bases, leaving 11 bases not matched to a gene. The CDR3 sequence is 14 residues long. Germline V gives CDR1 GTSNPN, CDR2 SVGIG (reference sequence). The CDR3 here is CAWASGLLSETQYF. CDR3 DNA: TGTGCCTGGGCATCGGGACTACTTTCGGAGACCCAGTACTTC.

This clone was detected only once. The rearrangement links TRBV11-3 to TRBJ2-7, with 7 positions matching TRBD1. The CDR3 sequence is 16 residues long. The V segment lost 5 bases and the J segment 1 base; nucleotides outside the gene matches: 11. Germline V CDR1 and CDR2: SGHNT, YENEEA. The CDR3 spells CASSAGPGQTSYEQYF. In nucleotides, the CDR3 is TGTGCCAGCAGCGCAGGACCGGGACAGACTTCCTACGAGCAGTACTTC.

The CDR3 DNA reads as TGTGCCAGCAGTGATCACAGGGCGGAAAAACTGTTTTTT. Its protein is CASSDHRAEKLFF. This chain uses TRBV2 with TRBJ1-4; possibly TRBD1 for D (6 bases). This CDR3 has 13 residues. V lost 3 bases, J lost 8 bases, and 10 bases lay in between. Germline lookup yields CDR1 SNHLY and CDR2 FYNNEI.

The chain's CDR3 is CASSGGGGETQYF. CDR3 nucleotides: TGCGCCAGCAGCGGAGGGGGCGGTGAGACCCAGTACTTC. The chain links TRBV5-1 to TRBJ2-5; tentatively, D is TRBD1 (7 bases). With 4 bases removed from V and 5 bases from J, the gap between germline ends came to 12 bases. Germline-derived CDR1 and CDR2 are SGHRS and YFSETQ. This CDR3 region has 13 residues.

The chain is built from TRBV29-1 and TRBJ2-7, with 9 bases identical to TRBD1. This CDR3 region has 13 residues. J lost 5 bases, V lost 5 bases, and 7 bases had no gene match. Germline V gene data show CDR1 as SQVTM and CDR2 as ANQGSEA. CDR3 sequence reads: CSVRTGDGDEQYF. In DNA, the CDR3 is TGCAGCGTTCGGACAGGGGACGGTGACGAGCAGTACTTC.

This clone is a singleton in its sample. The V gene is TRBV11-1, the J gene TRBJ2-1; D ambiguous. The germline gives CDR1 SGHAT, CDR2 FQDESV (reference sequence). The CDR3 sequence is 14 residues long. Trimming removed 5 bases at V and 8 bases at J, with 16 bases between. The CDR3 here is CASSLGTFLDEQFF. DNA of the CDR3: TGTGCCAGCAGCCTTGGAACCTTTTTGGATGAGCAGTTCTTC.

The chain uses TRBV2 and TRBJ1-5; TRBD1 agrees at 7 bases. Losses at the gene ends were 6 bases for V and 7 bases for J; bases not matched to a gene: 9. CDR1 is SNHLY, CDR2 FYNNEI, per germline. This CDR3 has 14 residues. In DNA, the CDR3 is TGTGCCAGCAGCTTGACAGGGACCCACCAGCCCCAGCATTTT. Its translation is CASSLTGTHQPQHF.